These 30 T cell receptor beta chains were all obtained from the same sample, sequenced in a study of blood T cell repertoires in COVID-19. Assay used: immunoSEQ multiplex PCR; TCRdb lists only in-frame clones, some missing. The sample consists of about 75,000 clones, around nine tenths of them appearing once. Sequenced material: peripheral blood. The source is a human donor in a cohort sampled during active COVID-19.

The genes are TRBV5-1 and TRBJ1-1; TRBD1 matches 10 bases. The CDR3 consists of 16 residues. J was trimmed by 5 bases and V by 1 base; bases with no gene match: 8. Germline CDR1 and CDR2: SGHRS and YFSETQ. The CDR3 region has the DNA TGCGCCAGCAGCTTGAGACAGGGGGCGTTGGGGACTGAAGCTTTCTTT. Translation gives CASSLRQGALGTEAFF.

The V call is TRBV7-2, the J call TRBJ2-5; D remains ambiguous. Trimming left V 2 bases short and J 0 bases short, with 7 bases between. The CDR3 runs 14 residues. CDR1 and CDR2 from the germline V gene are SGHTA and FQGNSA. CDR3 DNA: TGTGCCAGCAGCTTAACCAGGTACCAAGAGACCCAGTACTTC. This encodes CASSLTRYQETQYF.

This chain links TRBV27 with TRBJ2-1; the match to TRBD2 covers 11 bases. The CDR3 has 17 amino acids. Unmatched junction bases numbered 15, after V lost 8 bases and J lost 6 bases. Germline loops: CDR1 MNHEY, CDR2 SMNVEV (reference sequence). The CDR3 coding sequence is TGTGCCAGCCCCCATTTTGCGGCTAGCGGGAGGACCAATGAGCAGTTCTTC. Its translation is CASPHFAASGRTNEQFF.

The chain couples TRBV15 to TRBJ2-2; D is unclear. Germline CDR1 is LNHNV and CDR2 is YYDKDF (reference sequence). The CDR3 contains 14 residues. V was shortened by 7 bases and J by 3 bases, with 12 bases between the two germline ends. Here the CDR3 reads CATTWARDTGELFF. The DNA for the CDR3 is TGTGCCACCACTTGGGCGCGTGACACCGGGGAGCTGTTTTTT.

The chain links TRBV11-2 to TRBJ2-5; possible D gene TRBD1, 5 bases. V gave up 0 bases and J gave up 5 bases, with 7 bases separating them. CDR1 and CDR2 (germline): SGHAT, FQNNGV. This CDR3 is built from 13 residues. The CDR3 is CASSLDRAETQYF. The CDR3 DNA reads as TGTGCCAGCAGCTTAGACAGGGCTGAGACCCAGTACTTC. Using reference TRBV11-2 and TRBJ2-5 for the parts outside the CDR3, the full variable domain is EAGVAQSPRYKIIEKRQSVAFWCNPISGHATLYWYQQILGQGPKLLIQFQNNGVVDDSQLPKDRFSAERLKGVDSTLKIQPAKLEDSAVYLCASSLDRAETQYFGPGTRLLVL.

Concerning this clone itself: Mismatch with germline at one junction end may stem from a read error. The chain has TRBV7-8 and TRBJ1-1; possibly TRBD1 for D (5 bases). Germline CDR1 SGHVS, CDR2 FQNEAQ. The CDR3 contains 14 residues. The CDR3 reads CASSLAGGNTEAFF. The CDR3 DNA follows: TGTGCTAGCAGCTTAGCCGGGGGGAATACTGAAGCTTTCTTT.

The genes are TRBV5-3 and TRBJ2-3; D ambiguous. TRBV5-3 has ORF status, its function being uncertain. This CDR3 spans 14 amino acids. Trimming took 6 bases from V and 0 from J, leaving 11 bases between them. CDR3 sequence (DNA): TGTGCCAGAAAAACCGGTTTCAGCACAGATACGCAGTATTTT. It translates to CARKTGFSTDTQYF.

The chain links TRBV19 to TRBJ1-1; a weak D match, TRBD1 (6 bases). This CDR3 contains 14 residues. With 9 bases removed from V and 1 base from J, the gap between germline ends came to 15 bases. Looked up from germline, CDR1 is LNHDA and CDR2 is SQIVND (reference sequence). CDR3 DNA: TGTGCCAGCGCCGACCAGGGGACGAACACTGAAGCTTTCTTT. Its protein is CASADQGTNTEAFF.

The V and J genes are TRBV7-7 and TRBJ2-2; weak D call: TRBD1 (6 bases). From germline, CDR1 is SSHAT and CDR2 FNYEAQ (reference sequence). Trimming removed 1 base at V and 0 bases at J, with 9 bases between. This CDR3 contains 16 residues. The CDR3 loop reads CASSLVGAANTGELFF. As DNA, the CDR3 is TGTGCCAGCAGCTTAGTGGGGGCAGCGAACACCGGGGAGCTGTTTTTT.

This rearrangement joins TRBV6-6 to TRBJ1-4; 9 bases are shared with TRBD1. This CDR3 region has 14 residues. The ends lost 7 bases at V and 8 bases at J; junction bases unmatched: 8. Germline V lookup: CDR1 MNHNY, CDR2 SVGAGI (reference sequence). CDR3 DNA: TGTGCCAGCAACTCCGGGACAGGGAAAGAAAAACTGTTTTTT. Translated, it gives CASNSGTGKEKLFF.

The chain recombines TRBV9 with TRBJ2-7, with D perhaps matching TRBD2 (6 bases). The length of the CDR3 is 16 residues. The germline CDR1 and CDR2 sequences are SGDLS and YYNGEE. The V end lost 2 bases, the J end lost 5 bases, and 20 bases lay between the germline ends. The CDR3 here is CASSVSGGVLQNEQYF. DNA of the CDR3: TGTGCCAGCAGCGTGAGCGGAGGGGTCCTCCAGAACGAGCAGTACTTC.

The chain joins TRBV28 to TRBJ1-1; 10 bases agree with TRBD1. This CDR3 region has 15 residues. V dropped 3 bases and J dropped 2; count of bases not matched to a gene: 3. Germline V gene data show CDR1 as MDHEN and CDR2 as SYDVKM. The CDR3 spells CASSFVTGGNTEAFF. The CDR3 coding sequence is TGTGCCAGCAGTTTTGTGACAGGGGGCAACACTGAAGCTTTCTTT.

This clone was counted a few times. The CDR3 DNA reads as TGTGCCAGCAGCCAAGGGACAGGCACTGAAGCTTTCTTT. Residues: CASSQGTGTEAFF. The chain is built from TRBV16 and TRBJ1-1; TRBD1 aligns across 8 bases. V lost 2 bases and J lost 4; bases outside the gene matches: 0. Germline CDR1 and CDR2: KGHSY and FQNENV. This CDR3 is built from 13 residues.

The rearrangement uses TRBV2 and TRBJ2-7, with 9 nucleotides matching TRBD2. CDR1 SNHLY and CDR2 FYNNEI come from the germline V gene. The CDR3 loop spans 14 amino acids. J was trimmed by 2 bases and V by 6 bases; bases with no gene match: 5. This CDR3 reads CASRGTSPTYEQYF. CDR3 DNA sequence: TGTGCCAGCAGGGGGACTAGCCCTACCTACGAGCAGTACTTC.

The genes are TRBV5-1 and TRBJ1-1; possible D gene TRBD1, 5 bases. The CDR3 has 14 amino acids. Per germline, CDR1 SGHRS and CDR2 YFSETQ. Deletions cut 0 bases from V and 6 bases from J, with 12 bases between. The CDR3, as DNA: TGCGCCAGCAGCTTGGACGGCAGGGAGGCTGAAGCTTTCTTT. Its protein is CASSLDGREAEAFF. Supplemented by reference TRBV5-1 and TRBJ1-1, the full variable domain reads KAGVTQTPRYLIKTRGQQVTLSCSPISGHRSVSWYQQTPGQGLQFLFEYFSETQRNKGNFPGRFSGRQFSNSRSEMNVSTLELGDSALYLCASSLDGREAEAFFGQGTRLTVV.

V gene TRBV5-8 combines with J gene TRBJ2-3, with TRBD1 as a possible D gene (6 bases). The V gene lost 0 bases and the J gene lost 0 bases, with 17 bases spanning the gap. Looked up from germline, CDR1 is SGHTS and CDR2 is YDEGEE. The CDR3 spans 18 residues. The CDR3 loop is CASSLAWGQGTSTDTQYF. The CDR3 coding sequence is TGTGCCAGCAGCTTGGCTTGGGGGCAGGGTACTAGCACAGATACGCAGTATTTT.

The chain carries TRBV5-1 and TRBJ2-5; the match to TRBD2 covers 8 bases. V shed 5 bases and J 7 bases; nucleotides not matched to a gene: 13. Germline V lookup: CDR1 SGHRS, CDR2 YFSETQ. CDR3 length: 15 residues. This CDR3 reads CASRPLAGPWRTQYF. The CDR3 bases are TGCGCCAGCAGACCGTTAGCGGGACCATGGCGGACCCAGTACTTC.

The chain combines TRBV7-2 with TRBJ1-1; TRBD1 agrees at 7 bases. The germline V gene has CDR1 SGHTA and CDR2 FQGNSA. This CDR3 has 16 amino acids. J gave up 0 bases and V 1 base, and 5 bases lay outside the gene matches. DNA for the CDR3: TGTGCCAGCAGCTTAGTCGGAGGGGGCGTGAACACTGAAGCTTTCTTT. Translated: CASSLVGGGVNTEAFF. Together with reference TRBV7-2 and TRBJ1-1, the CDR3 gives the full variable domain: GAGVSQSPSNKVTEKGKDVELRCDPISGHTALYWYRQSLGQGLEFLIYFQGNSAPDKSGLPSDRFSAERTGGSVSTLTIQRTQQEDSAVYLCASSLVGGGVNTEAFFGQGTRLTVV.

This clone is a singleton in its sample. The gene calls are TRBV7-8 and TRBJ2-2, with TRBD2 as a possible D gene (6 bases). The CDR3 spans 15 residues. The V end lost 5 bases, the J end lost 3 bases, and 13 bases lay between the germline ends. Looked up from germline, CDR1 is SGHVS and CDR2 is FQNEAQ. In DNA form, the CDR3 reads TGTGCCAGCAGCCCCCGGTGGGGGGACACCGGGGAGCTGTTTTTT. This gives the protein CASSPRWGDTGELFF.

V usage is TRBV5-6 and J usage is TRBJ2-2; tentative D call: TRBD1 (7 bases). V was cut by 5 bases and J by 4 bases, with 15 bases left in between. Germline CDR1 SGHDT, CDR2 YYEEEE. This CDR3 spans 15 amino acids. The CDR3 here is CASRGGTVITGELFF. CDR3 coding DNA: TGTGCCAGCAGAGGCGGGACAGTAATCACCGGGGAGCTGTTTTTT.

The chain carries TRBV15 and TRBJ2-1; D unclear. In germline, CDR1 is LNHNV, CDR2 YYDKDF (reference sequence). The CDR3 sequence is 12 residues long. V was trimmed by 1 base and J by 9 bases, leaving 7 bases between them. The CDR3 nucleotides are TGTGCCACCAGCAGAGCGAGGTTTGAGCAGTTCTTC. This sequence encodes CATSRARFEQFF.

This chain links TRBV19 with TRBJ2-2, with 7 bases fitting TRBD1. Germline V lookup: CDR1 LNHDA, CDR2 SQIVND (reference sequence). This CDR3 spans 14 amino acids. V was clipped by 6 bases and J by 3 bases; unmatched bases: 4. The CDR3 DNA reads as TGTGCCAGTAGCCCGACAGGGTACACCGGGGAGCTGTTTTTT. It translates to CASSPTGYTGELFF.

This rearrangement joins TRBV27 to TRBJ2-4, with D uncertain. V dropped 0 bases and J dropped 0 bases, with 9 bases sitting between them. Germline V gene data show CDR1 as MNHEY and CDR2 as SMNVEV (reference sequence). The CDR3 contains 16 residues. This chain's CDR3 is CASSLSYSLAKNIQYF. CDR3 in DNA: TGTGCCAGCAGTTTATCCTACTCCTTAGCCAAAAACATTCAGTACTTC.

This clone was seen only a few times. V usage is TRBV28 and J usage is TRBJ2-3; 7 positions agree with TRBD2. V was clipped by 4 bases and J by 2 bases; unmatched bases: 6. Germline CDR1 MDHEN, CDR2 SYDVKM. CDR3 length: 15 amino acids. In nucleotides, the CDR3 is TGTGCCAGCAGTTCCCACGGGACTAACACAGATACGCAGTATTTT. Translation: CASSSHGTNTDTQYF.

The rearrangement joins TRBV5-1 to TRBJ2-3; 9 bases fit TRBD2. The CDR3 spans 16 residues. Trimming cost V 2 bases and J 2 bases; bases outside gene matches: 6. Germline V lookup: CDR1 SGHRS, CDR2 YFSETQ. The CDR3 loop is CASSLGAGGTTDTQYF. The CDR3 bases are TGCGCCAGCAGCTTAGGAGCGGGGGGAACCACAGATACGCAGTATTTT.

This clone was counted a single time. V usage is TRBV5-4 and J usage is TRBJ2-3; 7 bases are a match to TRBD2. CDR3 length: 14 amino acids. J lost 3 bases, V lost 7 bases, and 8 bases had no gene match. Germline CDR1 reads SGHNT; CDR2 reads YYREEE (reference sequence). In DNA, the CDR3 is TGTGCCAGCGGGTTTGGGGGAGGGACAGATACGCAGTATTTT. Amino acid sequence: CASGFGGGTDTQYF.

The chain combines TRBV19 with TRBJ1-5, with TRBD1 matching 10 bases. The CDR3 is 14 amino acids. J gave up 7 bases and V 8 bases, and 8 bases lay outside the gene matches. CDR1 is LNHDA and CDR2 is SQIVND in the germline V gene (reference sequence). The CDR3 DNA follows: TGTGCCAGTCGACCCGGGACAGGGGTCCAGCCCCAGCATTTT. It codes for CASRPGTGVQPQHF.

The V gene is TRBV9, the J gene TRBJ2-1, with D possibly matching TRBD2 (5 bases). Germline loops: CDR1 SGDLS, CDR2 YYNGEE. The CDR3 loop spans 15 amino acids. V lost 0 bases to trimming and J lost 7 bases, with 14 bases between them. The CDR3 sequence is CASSVAPGSPNEQFF. The CDR3, as DNA: TGTGCCAGCAGCGTAGCGCCGGGATCACCTAATGAGCAGTTCTTC.

The chain combines TRBV2 with TRBJ1-4; 7 positions agree with TRBD1. The CDR3 is made up of 13 amino acids. CDR1 and CDR2 from the germline V gene are SNHLY and FYNNEI. Trimming cost V 4 bases and J 13 bases; bases outside gene matches: 9. The CDR3 region is CASSGQGEIGLFF. The CDR3 DNA reads TGTGCCAGCAGTGGTCAGGGGGAGATAGGACTGTTTTTT.

The chain carries TRBV7-9 and TRBJ2-2; 10 bases agree with TRBD2. This CDR3 contains 16 residues. Germline CDR1 SEHNR, CDR2 FQNEAQ (reference sequence). V lost 0 bases to trimming and J lost 6 bases; unmatched junction nucleotides: 4. CDR3 nucleotide sequence: TGTGCCAGCAGCTTAGCTCCTAGCGGGAGCCCCGGGGAGCTGTTTTTT. Translation gives CASSLAPSGSPGELFF.